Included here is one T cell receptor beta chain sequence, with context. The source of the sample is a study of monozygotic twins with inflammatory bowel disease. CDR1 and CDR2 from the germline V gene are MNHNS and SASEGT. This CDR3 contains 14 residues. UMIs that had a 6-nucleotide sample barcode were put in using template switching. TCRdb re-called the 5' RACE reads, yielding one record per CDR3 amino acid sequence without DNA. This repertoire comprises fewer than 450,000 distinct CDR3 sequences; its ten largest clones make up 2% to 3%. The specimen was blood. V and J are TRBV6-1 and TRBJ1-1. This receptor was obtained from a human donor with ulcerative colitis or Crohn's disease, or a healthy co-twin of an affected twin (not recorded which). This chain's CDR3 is CASIPSRGGTEAFF.